The clone carrying this TCR beta chain was recorded many times. The antigen is not known. TCRdb reanalysed the 5' RACE reads using MiXCR and keeps one entry per CDR3 protein. The sample has about 220,000 distinct CDR3 sequences, approximately 7.4% seen once. Germline V CDR1 and CDR2: SGHTA, FQGNSA. The CDR3 is 15 residues long. Trimming took 1 base from V and 9 from J; bases not matched to a gene: 9. The data were obtained in a study of CD8 T cells in ankylosing spondylitis. Study-wide findings and caveats: A TCR beta motif of roughly 8 highly homologous variants seemed to mark ankylosing spondylitis blood.

The sequence was obtained from a male donor with ankylosing spondylitis. The V call is TRBV7-2, the J call TRBJ2-1, with 7 bases aligning to TRBD2. The sequenced sample was blood, either unsorted or a sorted T cell fraction (not recorded which). CDR3: CASSLGGGREVEQFF. As DNA, the CDR3 is TGTGCCAGCAGCTTAGGGGGTGGGAGGGAGGTTGAGCAGTTCTTC.